This T cell receptor beta chain was sequenced for a study of cytomegalovirus exposure and HLA in healthy donors (TCRdb year 2017). Background for the entire study: In an earlier analysis of roughly 590 of the donors, 276 Gb of sequence data and 117 million unique TCR beta sequences from some 170 million T cells were reported. Approximately 300 gigabases of sequencing data and around 85 million unique TCR sequences made up an early release that covered approximately 650 HLA-typed donors. Of the 350 to 400 genotyped donors, around 81% fell in the genetic ancestry cluster associated with self-reported Caucasian donors. The study aimed to test whether signatures of past pathogen exposure could be identified by cataloging public T cell receptors. The study used immunosequencing to profile the T cell repertoires of 670 or so subjects and linked those repertoires to cytomegalovirus serostatus. In addition to the first cohort of 500 to 850 subjects, a separate validation cohort of about 120 different subjects was used. To predict cytomegalovirus infection status, the study brought together high-throughput TCR immunosequencing, statistical association of individual TCRs with disease status, and machine learning. A later analysis re-examined previously published TCR beta repertoires from just over 650 donors and added high-resolution HLA genotyping to investigate patterns of TCR occurrence. The later analysis used no new phenotypic data to find candidate immune exposures, relying instead on TCR beta sequences and their occurrence across donors. In an earlier analysis of a few hundred of the donors, high-throughput TCR beta sequencing was used to judge whether each TCR beta V gene segment behaved as functional or pseudogenic. Donor age, sex, ethnicity and CMV serostatus were compiled alongside the repertoire data. A later genetic analysis used genome-wide SNP genotypes for about three fifths of the 666 donors, treating that subset as a discovery cohort. All discovery cohort repertoires had been generated using a single sequencing platform. HLA typing covered class I and class II loci at four-digit resolution. The number of typed donors differed by locus: about 620-630 for A, B, C, DRB1 and DQB1; about 520 for DQA1; over 600 for DPA1; and around 450 for DPB1. Roughly 5 DR-DQ haplotypes were handled as single units for association and clustering, since linkage in the cohort was strong. Among some 400 genotyped donors of the cohort, an average of about 220,000 unique TCR beta nucleotide sequences was sequenced per donor, of which 15% to 20% were non-productive.

Library preparation used the immunoSEQ multiplex PCR assay. The multiplex PCR relied on a mix of 60 forward primers for TCR Vbeta segments and 13 reverse primers for TCR Jbeta segments. Amplification of the CDR3 region of rearranged TCR beta genes was performed with a multiplex PCR assay on genomic DNA. On the Illumina HiSeq System, the amplified TCR beta libraries were sequenced as 87-base-pair reads. As for the authors' bioinformatics: In a later analysis, tens of millions of unique TCR beta chains were counted across the 666 repertoires, and roughly 11 million of these chains were shared by at least two donors. Raw reads were error-corrected and collapsed into unique sequences by a nearest-neighbor algorithm in which closely related sequences were merged to remove PCR and sequencing errors. CDR3 sequences were aligned to IMGT reference sequences to assign V, D and J gene segments. Each retained sequence needed at least a six-nucleotide match to both a V gene segment and a J gene segment. A rearrangement was called productive if the CDR3 had no stop codons and remained in frame with V and J, and every other rearrangement was called non-productive. CDR3 was defined by IMGT convention, running from the second conserved V-encoded cysteine to the conserved J-encoded phenylalanine. The earlier analysis of about 620 of the donors excluded sequences that lacked an unambiguous match to a single V gene segment. An earlier analysis of a few hundred of the donors classified V segments as functional when productive rearrangements were above 56.7% and as segregating when the standard deviation between donors was above 5%. A statistical classification framework was built to diagnose cytomegalovirus status from the catalog of TCR beta chain sequences. In a later analysis, TCR nucleotide sequences were compared against IMGT/GENE-DB human TR gene sequences so that V and J genes could be assigned. A later analysis assigned CDR3 sequences and most-parsimonious VDJ recombination scenarios with the TCRdist pipeline. In a later analysis, each TCR beta chain was defined by its CDR3 amino acid sequence together with its V-gene family, and reads lacking a unique V-gene family were excluded. In a later analysis, 500 to 650 highly shared, low-generation-probability nucleotide sequences were removed to address suspected cross-contamination and a sequencing artifact. In a later analysis, a clonal expansion index for each public chain was calculated from normalized within-repertoire ranks of inferred template counts. A later analysis computed generation probabilities with a VDJ recombination model fitted to out-of-frame rearrangements, and checked the results against IGoR. A later analysis scored TCR-TCR, TCR-HLA and TCR-CMV co-occurrence with hypergeometric tests, applying a repertoire-size bias correction to TCR pairs. A later analysis estimated false discovery rates by permuting HLA or CMV assignments 20 times. In a later analysis, co-occurring TCRs were grouped using DBSCAN, and TCRdist sequence similarity was added for clustering within HLA-allele-positive subsets. Co-occurrence clustering excluded repertoires with fewer than 30,000 or more than 120,000 public chains, plus five with anomalous nucleotide sharing. TCRdb carries this immuneACCESS record with in-frame sequences only. Its versions omit some clonotypes, under half of them owing to an unresolved V gene in the studies checked, with the rest unexplained. V, J and clone size were drawn from that table, and D and trimming were deduced from the DNA. Recorded for this sample are around 91,000 clones; about two thirds of them occurred a single time. The biggest ten clones account for about 2.5% of the sample.

The CDR3 goes from the cysteine to the phenylalanine over 12 residues. CDR3 DNA is the only sequence kept; it has 36 bases, read in frame from the first base. V is shortened by 3 bases, J by 1 base, and the region joining them spans 6 bases. CDR1 and CDR2 were assigned from the germline V gene as SQVTM and ANQGSEA. This clone was found a few times. What this receptor recognizes is not known. No much larger clonotype is one base removed from it; base qualities were not supplied. General conclusions and limits of the study: In an earlier analysis of fewer than 700 of the donors, most TCR beta V segments appeared in productive rearrangements about 90% or about 30% of the time, broadly matching IMGT annotations. The only immune exposure information available for the cohort was CMV serostatus. Because some donors lacked HLA typing at each locus, the association tests relied only on the typed subset. Three of the identified cytomegalovirus-associated TCR beta chains were confirmed in vitro to be specific for cytomegalovirus antigens. A total of fewer than 200 TCR beta chains were listed by the study as associated with cytomegalovirus. This cohort had only TCR beta chains sequenced, and the lack of alpha or paired-chain data limited which features could be detected. Sequencing depth was assumed to be roughly uniform across donors in the presence/absence analyses, though that assumption may not hold. The 87-base-pair reads could not distinguish some IMGT-functional V segments, including TRBV6-2 and TRBV6-3, so those segments were excluded. The authors suggested that the approach could potentially be generalized to other disease states and immunological phenotypes. A further reported finding was that TCR beta sequences accurately predicted the HLA-A and HLA-B alleles for most subjects in the first cohort. Compared with the approximately 670-donor mean, donors in an Asian-associated ancestry cluster had fewer N-insertions in productive TCRs, according to a later genetic analysis. In a later analysis, most CMV-associated TCR beta chains were found to appear HLA-restricted, with HLA associations seemingly driven largely by CMV exposure. In both the original and validation cohorts, the classifier was reported to diagnose cytomegalovirus status with high specificity and sensitivity. Linkage disequilibrium might explain the correlated functional status among segregating V segments, but an unknown experimental factor could not be ruled out. Specific HLA alleles were associated with 15,000 to 20,000 TCR beta sequences at a false discovery rate of 0.05 in a later analysis. Because counts were too low, 15 to 20 rarely observed V segments, including chromosome 9 orphons, were excluded from the earlier analysis of around 640 of the donors. The sequencing pipeline was judged likely to have produced a cluster of highly shared sequence variants as a technical artifact. A later analysis found that TCR association rates varied across HLA loci, with DRB1 alleles showing the most associated TCRs and HLA-C alleles the fewest. V-gene and J-gene trimming of TCR beta chains was associated with a missense DCLRE1C variant in a later genetic analysis, and the association was replicated in an independent cohort. A later analysis reported that several top co-occurrence clusters appeared linked to parvovirus B19, influenza, CMV and Epstein-Barr virus. Strong co-occurrence of HLA alleles, especially DR and DQ, made assigning TCR associations to individual alleles difficult. While some public TCRs were present in many individuals, most TCR sequences turned up only very rarely across donors. In a later analysis, HLA-associated TCR beta chains were found to be more clonally expanded and to have lower generation probabilities than equally common non-associated chains.

The cohort was made up of 650 to 700 healthy bone marrow donors. Cohort members were all nominally healthy when sampled, although unrecorded immune exposures were likely present. Of the approximately 700 cohort members, nearly 300 had a positive CMV serostatus and approximately 370 had a negative one, while no CMV serostatus was recorded for the donor. Each donor provided a peripheral blood sample, and peripheral blood mononuclear cells were used for TCR beta sequencing. The Qiagen DNeasy Blood Extraction Kit was used to extract genomic DNA from the blood cell samples. The chain links TRBV29-1 with TRBJ1-1; TRBD1 is a possible D gene, resting on 5 matching bases. This sequence was found in a human donor in good health. Sequencing used PBMCs. The CDR3 reads as follows: CSVDQGNTEAFF. The bases read TGCAGCGTTGATCAGGGGAACACTGAAGCTTTCTTT.